What follows are 13 T cell receptor beta chains derived from one specimen sequenced in a study of OX40 agonist ivuxolimab in advanced cancers. Method: immunoSEQ multiplex PCR; TCRdb's copy keeps in-frame clones and lacks some. The sample yields under 80,000 clones, roughly 90% seen once. The starting material was CD4+ or CD8+ T cells sorted from blood, obtained in a trial of the OX40 agonist ivuxolimab. These receptors came from an adult with an advanced solid tumor such as melanoma, head and neck, liver or kidney cancer.

The genes are TRBV5-6 and TRBJ2-5; 10 bases line up with TRBD1. V was clipped by 2 bases and J by 4 bases; unmatched bases: 2. The CDR3 runs to 14 residues. In germline, CDR1 is SGHDT, CDR2 YYEEEE. DNA of the CDR3: TGTGCCAGCAGCTTCGGGACAGGGGCAGAGACCCAGTACTTC. It specifies CASSFGTGAETQYF. The full variable domain, its missing parts supplied by reference TRBV5-6 and TRBJ2-5, is DAGVTQSPTHLIKTRGQQVTLRCSPKSGHDTVSWYQQALGQGPQFIFQYYEEEERQRGNFPDRFSGHQFPNYSSELNVNALLLGDSALYLCASSFGTGAETQYFGPGTRLLVL.

This clone was detected only once. The rearrangement joins TRBV2 to TRBJ1-3; no reliable D call. Germline CDR1 is SNHLY and CDR2 is FYNNEI. Trimming took 4 bases from V and 0 from J, leaving 10 bases between them. The CDR3 covers 15 residues. CDR3 coding DNA: TGTGCCAGCAGTGTGACACTTACCTCTGGAAACACCATATATTTT. Translated: CASSVTLTSGNTIYF. The full variable domain, in which reference TRBV2 and TRBJ1-3 provide the parts outside the CDR3, is EPEVTQTPSHQVTQMGQEVILRCVPISNHLYFYWYRQILGQKVEFLVSFYNNEISEKSEIFDDQFSVERPDGSNFTLKIRSTKLEDSAMYFCASSVTLTSGNTIYFGEGSWLTVV.

The table lists this clone with a count of one. The J gene is TRBJ2-7, the V gene TRBV7-9; the D gene is possibly TRBD1 (6 bases). CDR3 length equals 15 residues. Per germline, CDR1 SEHNR and CDR2 FQNEAQ (reference sequence). The V and J ends lost 0 bases and 3 bases respectively, with 12 bases between them. CDR3 sequence reads: CASSLALPDSYEQYF. Here the CDR3 DNA reads TGTGCCAGCAGCTTAGCCCTCCCGGACAGCTACGAGCAGTACTTC.

V and J are TRBV27 and TRBJ1-1, with D tentatively TRBD1 (5 bases). Trimming took off 1 base at V and 8 bases at J, with 8 bases between the two ends. This CDR3 is built from 12 residues. The V gene's germline CDR1 is MNHEY and CDR2 SMNVEV (reference sequence). The CDR3 loop is CASSLLGGEAFF. As DNA, the CDR3 is TGTGCCAGCAGTTTATTGGGGGGGGAAGCTTTCTTT.

The rearrangement uses TRBV6-5 and TRBJ2-7; D possibly corresponds to TRBD1 (5 bases). This CDR3 has 13 residues. The V gene lost 0 bases and the J gene lost 11 bases, with 14 bases spanning the gap. The germline V gene has CDR1 MNHEY and CDR2 SVGAGI. For the CDR3, the DNA is TGTGCCAGCAGTTACTCCGAAGGCAGGGTGGAGTACTTC. Its translation is CASSYSEGRVEYF.

The rearrangement joins TRBV14 to TRBJ2-1; D is perhaps TRBD1 (5 bases). Germline V gene data show CDR1 as SGHDN and CDR2 as FVKESK. This CDR3 comprises 14 residues. V shed 1 base and J shed 8 bases, with 12 bases lying between them. DNA for the CDR3: TGTGCCAGCAGCCAAGGGATAGGGGCCGATGAGCAGTTCTTC. The encoded protein is CASSQGIGADEQFF.

The chain carries TRBV29-1 and TRBJ2-7; 10 bases match TRBD1. Germline V gives CDR1 SQVTM, CDR2 ANQGSEA. V was clipped by 6 bases and J by 6 bases; unmatched bases: 8. The CDR3 runs to 13 residues. The CDR3 here is CSVSRQGAGEQYF. Here the CDR3 DNA reads TGCAGCGTGAGCCGACAGGGGGCTGGCGAGCAGTACTTC.

The chain carries TRBV7-6 and TRBJ2-3; 8 nucleotides match TRBD1. Germline V gene data show CDR1 as SGHVS and CDR2 as FNYEAQ. The CDR3 runs 15 residues. The V and J ends lost 1 base and 3 bases, in that order; junction bases with no gene match: 3. The CDR3: CASSLEQGATDTQYF. CDR3 nucleotides: TGTGCCAGCAGCTTAGAGCAGGGGGCAACAGATACGCAGTATTTT.

This chain uses TRBV6-5 with TRBJ2-7, with D possibly being TRBD2 (6 bases). The CDR3 is 14 residues long. V was cut by 0 bases and J by 3 bases, with 9 bases left in between. The germline V gene encodes CDR1 MNHEY and CDR2 SVGAGI. In DNA, the CDR3 is TGTGCCAGCAGTTACTCTGCGGAGGGCTACGAGCAGTACTTC. Encoded protein: CASSYSAEGYEQYF.

The chain joins TRBV27 to TRBJ1-5; 10 bases align to TRBD1. The germline V gene encodes CDR1 MNHEY and CDR2 SMNVEV (reference sequence). The trim removed 2 bases at V and 5 bases at J, leaving 0 bases unmatched. The CDR3 has 14 residues. Written as DNA, the CDR3 is TGTGCCAGCAGTTTAGGGACAGGGGATCAGCCCCAGCATTTT. Residues: CASSLGTGDQPQHF.

The chain is built from TRBV4-3 and TRBJ2-1; TRBD1 is a possible D gene (6 bases). Germline V gene lookup returns CDR1 LGHNA and CDR2 YSLEER. The V gene lost 2 bases and the J gene lost 8 bases, with 13 bases spanning the gap. The CDR3 spans 14 residues. The DNA of the CDR3 is TGCGCCAGCAGCCAAAAGCAGGGGCTCCATGAGCAGTTCTTC. Translating it yields CASSQKQGLHEQFF.

This clone has a single count. J is TRBJ2-6 and V is TRBV9; D might be TRBD1 or TRBD2, each matching 5 bases. From germline, CDR1 is SGDLS and CDR2 YYNGEE. The CDR3 covers 15 residues. The ends were cut back, 3 bases at V and 3 bases at J, with 10 bases in the middle. This chain's CDR3 is CASSARDLGANVLTF. CDR3 nucleotide sequence: TGTGCCAGCAGCGCCCGGGACCTTGGGGCCAACGTCCTGACTTTC.

In its sample, this clone was seen once. The gene calls are TRBV7-6 and TRBJ1-1; no reliable D call. V was shortened by 1 base and J by 2 bases, with 8 bases between the two germline ends. The germline V gene has CDR1 SGHVS and CDR2 FNYEAQ. CDR3 size: 14 residues. CDR3 DNA: TGTGCCAGCAGCTTAGTAACCGATAACACTGAAGCTTTCTTT. Protein sequence: CASSLVTDNTEAFF.